This is a list of T cell receptor beta chains from one sample in a study of T cell changes during pregnancy in multiple sclerosis. The method was immunoSEQ multiplex PCR; TCRdb's version includes in-frame clones alone and lacks a portion of them. This table holds roughly 89,000 clones, about 93% found once. This material consisted of peripheral blood, taken in the first trimester of pregnancy. The receptors derive from a female donor with multiple sclerosis, enrolled in a pregnancy study. Both conserved end residues are part of each CDR3. Each record gives: V gene, clone size, J gene, D gene, CDR3 DNA, CDR3 protein. A D gene is named only where the DNA matches it firmly. Only some rows state a clone size, as once, few, many or a class for expanded clones.

TRBV6-5	once	TRBJ2-5	-	TGTGCCAGCAGGAAAGCCCCTCAAGAGACCCAGTACTTC	CASRKAPQETQYF
TRBV7-3	once	TRBJ2-7	TRBD1	TGTGCCAGCAGCCACGGACAGGGGCCTGGGTACGAGCAGTACTTC	CASSHGQGPGYEQYF
TRBV15	-	TRBJ2-1	TRBD2	TGTGCCACCAGCAGAGTCGGCGGGGGGGCAAATGAGCAGTTCTTC	CATSRVGGGANEQFF
TRBV11-2	-	TRBJ2-5	TRBD2	TGTGCCAGCAGCTTAGATTTGGCCTCTTCGGGGGGGCCGCAAGAGACCCAGTACTTC	CASSLDLASSGGPQETQYF
TRBV7-9	-	TRBJ2-5	-	TGTGCCAGCAGTACCGTTCGAGACCAAGAGACCCAGTACTTC	CASSTVRDQETQYF
TRBV18	once	TRBJ2-5	TRBD1	TGTGCCAGCTCACCACGTTCCGGGACAGGCGGGGAGACCCAGTACTTC	CASSPRSGTGGETQYF
TRBV5-1	-	TRBJ1-1	TRBD1	TGCGCCAGCAGCTGGAACAGGGGAGCGGCTGAAGCTTTCTTT	CASSWNRGAAEAFF
TRBV21-1	-	TRBJ2-5	-	TGTGCCAGCAGCATATCAGGCCGGGGGACTAGCGGGGGGGCGAGGGAGACCCAGTACTTC	CASSISGRGTSGGARETQYF
TRBV6-1	-	TRBJ1-4	-	TGTGCCAGCAGTGAAGGCGCAGGGGCTAATGAAAAACTGTTTTTT	CASSEGAGANEKLFF
TRBV10-3	-	TRBJ1-2	TRBD1	TGTGCCATCAAAGGAACAGGGGAAGGTAATGGCTACACCTTC	CAIKGTGEGNGYTF
TRBV25-1	-	TRBJ2-7	TRBD1	TGTGCCAGCAGTCCCTCCCGGACAGGGCCCTACGAGCAGTACTTC	CASSPSRTGPYEQYF
TRBV5-1	once	TRBJ2-5	-	TGCGCCAGCAGCTTGGTGACAGGCTGGAGAGAGACCCAGTACTTC	CASSLVTGWRETQYF
TRBV6-1	-	TRBJ1-5	-	TGTGCCAGCAGTGAAGGGCAGGGTCGTCAGCCCCAGCATTTT	CASSEGQGRQPQHF
TRBV9	-	TRBJ2-3	TRBD2	TGTGCCAGCAGCGTCGGTAGCGGGGGGTTAGATACGCAGTATTTT	CASSVGSGGLDTQYF
TRBV6-1	-	TRBJ1-1	-	TGTGCCAGCAGTGAAGCACAGTCTAAGAACACTGAAGCTTTCTTT	CASSEAQSKNTEAFF
TRBV4-2	-	TRBJ1-3	-	TGTGCCAGCAGCCAAGACCTGGGACAAAGAGTTACTGGAAACACCATATATTTT	CASSQDLGQRVTGNTIYF
TRBV27	-	TRBJ2-3	-	TGTGCCAGCAGTTTCTCCAGGTTTCCCACAGATACGCAGTATTTT	CASSFSRFPTDTQYF
TRBV5-1	-	TRBJ2-7	-	TGCGCCAGCAGCTCAGGGGCCAACCCGGGGGAGCAGTACTTC	CASSSGANPGEQYF
TRBV2	-	TRBJ1-1	-	TGTGCCAGAGGGCAGGGTGACACTGAAGCTTTCTTT	CARGQGDTEAFF
TRBV27	once	TRBJ2-1	TRBD2	TGTGCCAGCAGTTTATCGGGACTAGCGGGGGATGAGCAGTTCTTC	CASSLSGLAGDEQFF
TRBV5-4	-	TRBJ2-1	TRBD2	TGTGCCAGCAGCCCCCCCGGTTTAGCGGGGGGTCGGAATGAGCAGTTCTTC	CASSPPGLAGGRNEQFF
TRBV6-4	-	TRBJ1-4	TRBD1	TGTGCCAGCAGGGCCCCGGGACAGGACAAAACTAATGAAAAACTGTTTTTT	CASRAPGQDKTNEKLFF
TRBV15	-	TRBJ2-2	-	TGTGCCACCAGCGGAGGAGACACCGGGGAGCTGTTTTTT	CATSGGDTGELFF
TRBV9	-	TRBJ2-1	TRBD2	TGTGCCAGCAGCGATAGCGGGGGGGCGGGGAATGAGCAGTTCTTC	CASSDSGGAGNEQFF
TRBV5-6	-	TRBJ1-2	-	TGTGCCAGCAGCTTGGGGGGGAGGAAGAACTATGGCTACACCTTC	CASSLGGRKNYGYTF
TRBV5-1	-	TRBJ2-1	-	TGCGCCAGCAGCTTCTTGTGGACGGTCATCCCGGGGGATGAGCAGTTCTTC	CASSFLWTVIPGDEQFF
TRBV19	-	TRBJ2-2	TRBD2	TGTGCCAGTAGTATGAAAGCGGGGGGTTACGCGAACACCGGGGAGCTGTTTTTT	CASSMKAGGYANTGELFF
TRBV6-1	-	TRBJ1-5	TRBD1	TGTGCCAGCATAGAGGGGGCAGGGAATCAGCCCCAGCATTTT	CASIEGAGNQPQHF
TRBV6-4	once	TRBJ2-3	-	TGTGCCAGCTCTCCCCTGGGGGCGGGGGACCCCACAGATACGCAGTATTTT	CASSPLGAGDPTDTQYF
TRBV18	-	TRBJ2-3	TRBD2	TGTGCCAGCTCGCCAGCGGGGGGCCTCACAGATACGCAGTATTTT	CASSPAGGLTDTQYF
TRBV13	-	TRBJ1-6	TRBD1	TGTGCCAGCAGCTTACAGACAGGGAGTTCACCCCTCCACTTT	CASSLQTGSSPLHF
TRBV5-6	-	TRBJ2-7	-	TGTGCCAGCAGCTTGGGACTTCCTCTAACCTACGAGCAGTACTTC	CASSLGLPLTYEQYF
TRBV4-1	-	TRBJ2-1	-	TGCGCCAGCAGCCCTCGCGGGGCCCGATCTTCCTACAATGAGCAGTTCTTC	CASSPRGARSSYNEQFF
TRBV27	-	TRBJ1-5	-	TGTGCCAGCAGCTCAATGGCAAATCAGCCCCAGCATTTT	CASSSMANQPQHF
TRBV13	-	TRBJ2-3	-	TGTGCCAGCAGCGGACGGACAAATACGCAGTATTTT	CASSGRTNTQYF
TRBV6-1	-	TRBJ1-3	-	TGTGCCAGCAGTGAACCGGGGCGGGGCCCCTCTGGAAACACCATATATTTT	CASSEPGRGPSGNTIYF
TRBV7-2	once	TRBJ1-1	-	TGTGCCAGCAGCTTTCGGTGGGGGACAATTCAGGGTAGGAAAGCTTTCTTT	CASSFRWGTIQGRKAFF
TRBV25-1	-	TRBJ2-6	TRBD1	TGTGCCAGCTCTGCCCTCTCCCACGGGACAGGGAAGAACGTCCTGACTTTC	CASSALSHGTGKNVLTF
TRBV9	-	TRBJ2-7	TRBD2	TGTGCCAGCAGCGAGGCACTAGCGTCCTACGAGCAGTACTTC	CASSEALASYEQYF
TRBV18	-	TRBJ2-1	TRBD2	TGTGCCAGCTCACCACCGCGGGGGGGCTATTACAATGAGCAGTTCTTC	CASSPPRGGYYNEQFF
TRBV7-9	-	TRBJ2-1	-	TGTGCCAGCAGTACTGGTGGCTCCTACAATGAGCAGTTCTTC	CASSTGGSYNEQFF
TRBV18	-	TRBJ2-3	-	TGTGCCAGCTCACCACAACTTGGCACAGATACGCAGTATTTT	CASSPQLGTDTQYF
TRBV11-3	-	TRBJ2-3	TRBD1	TGTGCCAGCAGCTTATCAGGACAGGGCACAGATACGCAGTATTTT	CASSLSGQGTDTQYF
TRBV19	-	TRBJ2-7	TRBD2	TGTGCCAGTAGCCTGGGCGGGGGTTACGAGCAGTACTTC	CASSLGGGYEQYF
TRBV19	-	TRBJ1-2	-	TGTGCCAGTAGTCCTTCCTCAGGGTTTCCTAGTGGCTACACCTTC	CASSPSSGFPSGYTF